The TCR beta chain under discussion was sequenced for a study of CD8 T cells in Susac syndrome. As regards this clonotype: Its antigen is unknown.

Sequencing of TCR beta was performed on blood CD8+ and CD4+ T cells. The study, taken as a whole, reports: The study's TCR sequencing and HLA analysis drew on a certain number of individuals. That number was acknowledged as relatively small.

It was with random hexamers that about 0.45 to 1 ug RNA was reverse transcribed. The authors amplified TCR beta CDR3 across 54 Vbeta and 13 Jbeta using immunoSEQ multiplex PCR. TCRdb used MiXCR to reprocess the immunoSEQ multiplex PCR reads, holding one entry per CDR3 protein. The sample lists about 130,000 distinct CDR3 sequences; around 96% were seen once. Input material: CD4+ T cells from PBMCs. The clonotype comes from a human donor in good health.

The CDR3 bases are TGCGCCAGCAGCTTGGGAGTACCTAATGAAAAACTGTTTTTT. It translates to CASSLGVPNEKLFF. The chain uses TRBV5-1 and TRBJ1-4; D gene uncertain. CDR1 and CDR2 from the germline V gene are SGHRS and YFSETQ. Deletions cut 0 bases from V and 3 bases from J, with 6 bases between. The CDR3 has 14 amino acids.